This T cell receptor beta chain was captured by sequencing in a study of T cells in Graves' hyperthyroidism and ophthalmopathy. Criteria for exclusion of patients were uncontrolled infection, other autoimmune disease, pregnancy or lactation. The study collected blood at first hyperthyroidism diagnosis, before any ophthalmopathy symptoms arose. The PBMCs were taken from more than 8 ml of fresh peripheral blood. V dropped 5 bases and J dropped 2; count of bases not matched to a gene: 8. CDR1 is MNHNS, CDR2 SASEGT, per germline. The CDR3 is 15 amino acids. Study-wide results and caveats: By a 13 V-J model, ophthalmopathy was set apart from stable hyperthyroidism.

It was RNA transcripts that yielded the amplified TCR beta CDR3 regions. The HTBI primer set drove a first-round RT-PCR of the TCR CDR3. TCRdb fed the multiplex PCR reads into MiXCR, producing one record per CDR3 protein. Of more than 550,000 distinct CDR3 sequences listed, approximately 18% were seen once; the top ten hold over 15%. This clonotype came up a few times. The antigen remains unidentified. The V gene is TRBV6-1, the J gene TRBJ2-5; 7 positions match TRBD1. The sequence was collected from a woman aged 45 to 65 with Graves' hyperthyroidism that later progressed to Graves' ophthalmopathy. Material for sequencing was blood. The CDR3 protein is CASSSRRQGQETQYF. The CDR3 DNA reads TGTGCCAGCAGTTCGCGGAGACAGGGACAAGAGACCCAGTACTTC.